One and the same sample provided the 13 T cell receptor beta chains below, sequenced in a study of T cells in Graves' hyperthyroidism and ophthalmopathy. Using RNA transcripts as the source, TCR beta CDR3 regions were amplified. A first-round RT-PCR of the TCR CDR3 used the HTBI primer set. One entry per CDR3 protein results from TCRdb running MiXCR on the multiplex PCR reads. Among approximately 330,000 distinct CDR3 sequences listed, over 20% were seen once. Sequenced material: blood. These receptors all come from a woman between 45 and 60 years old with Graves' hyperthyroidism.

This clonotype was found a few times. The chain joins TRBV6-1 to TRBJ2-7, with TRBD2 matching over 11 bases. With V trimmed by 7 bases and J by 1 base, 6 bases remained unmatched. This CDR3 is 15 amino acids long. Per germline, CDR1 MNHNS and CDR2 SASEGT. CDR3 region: CASTPGTSGSYEQYF. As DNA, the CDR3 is TGTGCCAGCACCCCCGGGACTAGCGGATCCTACGAGCAGTACTTC.

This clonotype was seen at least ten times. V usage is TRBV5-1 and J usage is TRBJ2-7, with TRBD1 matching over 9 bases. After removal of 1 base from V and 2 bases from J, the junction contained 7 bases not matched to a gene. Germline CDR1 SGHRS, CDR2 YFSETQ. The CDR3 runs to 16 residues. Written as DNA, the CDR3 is TGCGCCAGCAGCTTGTTGGGGCGACAGGGGGCCTACGAGCAGTACTTC. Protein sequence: CASSLLGRQGAYEQYF.

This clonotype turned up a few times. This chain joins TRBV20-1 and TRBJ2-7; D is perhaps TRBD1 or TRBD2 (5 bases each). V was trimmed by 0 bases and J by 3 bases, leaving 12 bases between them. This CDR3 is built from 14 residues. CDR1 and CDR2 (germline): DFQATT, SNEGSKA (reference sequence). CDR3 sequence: CSARDSLGDYEQYF. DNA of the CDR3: TGCAGTGCTAGAGATTCTTTGGGGGACTACGAGCAGTACTTC.

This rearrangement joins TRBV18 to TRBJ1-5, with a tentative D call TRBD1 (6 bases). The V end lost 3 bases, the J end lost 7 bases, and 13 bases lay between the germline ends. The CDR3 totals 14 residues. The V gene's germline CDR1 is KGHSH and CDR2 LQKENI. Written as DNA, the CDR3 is TGTGCCAGCTCACCCGGACAGACGGGACAGCCCCAGCATTTT. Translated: CASSPGQTGQPQHF.

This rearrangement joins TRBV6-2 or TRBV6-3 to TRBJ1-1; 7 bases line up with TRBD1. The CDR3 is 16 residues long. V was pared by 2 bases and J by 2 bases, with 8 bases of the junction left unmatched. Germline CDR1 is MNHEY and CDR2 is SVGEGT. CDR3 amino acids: CASSYSLGQPNTEAFF. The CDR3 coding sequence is TGTGCCAGCAGTTACAGTCTGGGACAGCCTAACACTGAAGCTTTCTTT.

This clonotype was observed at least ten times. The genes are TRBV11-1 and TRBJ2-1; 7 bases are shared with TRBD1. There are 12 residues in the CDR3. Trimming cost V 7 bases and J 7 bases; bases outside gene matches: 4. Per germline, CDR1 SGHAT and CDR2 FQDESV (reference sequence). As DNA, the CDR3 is TGTGCCAGCACCCCCAGGGGGAATGAGCAGTTCTTC. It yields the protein CASTPRGNEQFF.

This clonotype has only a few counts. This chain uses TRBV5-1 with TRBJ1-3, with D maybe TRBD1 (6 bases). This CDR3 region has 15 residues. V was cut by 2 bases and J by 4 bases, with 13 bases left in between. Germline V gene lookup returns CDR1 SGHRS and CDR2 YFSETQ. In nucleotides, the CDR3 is TGCGCCAGCAGCTTCAGGGGCGCGGACGGAAACACCATATATTTT. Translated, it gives CASSFRGADGNTIYF.

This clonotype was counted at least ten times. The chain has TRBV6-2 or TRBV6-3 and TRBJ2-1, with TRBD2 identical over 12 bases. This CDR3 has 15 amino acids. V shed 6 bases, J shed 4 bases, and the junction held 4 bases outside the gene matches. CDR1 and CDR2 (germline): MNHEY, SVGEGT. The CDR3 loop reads CASRLAGGAYNEQFF. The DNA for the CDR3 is TGTGCCAGCAGACTAGCGGGGGGCGCGTACAATGAGCAGTTCTTC.

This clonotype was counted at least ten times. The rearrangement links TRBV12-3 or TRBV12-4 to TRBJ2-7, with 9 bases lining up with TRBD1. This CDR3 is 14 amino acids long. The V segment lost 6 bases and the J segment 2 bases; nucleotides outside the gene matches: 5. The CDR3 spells CASRAGTGTYEQYF. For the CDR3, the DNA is TGTGCCAGCAGGGCCGGGACAGGGACCTACGAGCAGTACTTC.

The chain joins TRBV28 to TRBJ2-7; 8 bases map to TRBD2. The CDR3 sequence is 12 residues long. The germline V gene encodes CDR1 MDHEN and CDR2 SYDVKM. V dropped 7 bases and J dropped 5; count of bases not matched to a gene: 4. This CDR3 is CASTAGGHEQYF. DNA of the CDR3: TGTGCCAGCACCGCGGGGGGCCACGAGCAGTACTTC.

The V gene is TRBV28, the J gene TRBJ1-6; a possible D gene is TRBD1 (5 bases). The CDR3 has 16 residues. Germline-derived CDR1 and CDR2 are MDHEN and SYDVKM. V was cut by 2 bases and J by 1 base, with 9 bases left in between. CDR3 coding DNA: TGTGCCAGCAGTTTAGGGGCAGAATCCTATAATTCACCCCTCCACTTT. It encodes CASSLGAESYNSPLHF.

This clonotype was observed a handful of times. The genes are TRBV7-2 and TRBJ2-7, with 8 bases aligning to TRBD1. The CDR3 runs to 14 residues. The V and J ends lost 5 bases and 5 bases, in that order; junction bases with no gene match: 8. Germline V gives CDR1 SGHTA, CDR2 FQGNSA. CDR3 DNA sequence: TGTGCCAGCAGCCCGCAGGGGGCCGGGGACGAGCAGTACTTC. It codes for CASSPQGAGDEQYF.

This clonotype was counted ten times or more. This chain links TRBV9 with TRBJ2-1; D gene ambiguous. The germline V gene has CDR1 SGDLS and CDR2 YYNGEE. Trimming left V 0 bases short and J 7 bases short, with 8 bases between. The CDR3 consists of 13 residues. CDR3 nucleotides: TGTGCCAGCAGCGTAGCTTGGGGAAATGAGCAGTTCTTC. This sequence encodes CASSVAWGNEQFF.